This T cell receptor beta chain was found in a study of regulatory T cells in long-lasting Graves disease. Study-wide results and caveats: Relative to new patients (approximately 1,000), persistent patients exhibited greater sharing of public clonotypes (2,741). Researchers reported studying only peripheral blood, not thyroid tissue.

Germline V gene data show CDR1 as SGHAT and CDR2 as FQNNGV. The CDR3 runs 15 residues. V was cut by 1 base and J by 2 bases, with 12 bases left in between. Assembly of TCR beta libraries relied on iRepertoire HTBI primers together with Arm-PCR of CDR3 regions. TCRdb reprocessed the multiplex PCR reads with MiXCR, giving one entry per CDR3 protein. Seen here are almost 350,000 distinct CDR3 sequences, about 19% observed once, and the top ten hold about 29%. The table lists this clonotype with many counts. The antigen is not known. The time point is: persistent/refractory GD, antithyroid drugs over 5 years with positive TRAb. Following extraction of RNA from PBMCs, that RNA was used to make the TCR library. Graves' disease diagnosis was established per American Thyroid Association guidelines.

The rearrangement uses TRBV11-2 and TRBJ2-7; the D gene is possibly TRBD2 (5 bases). The TCR originated in a female donor with Graves disease. The input for sequencing was peripheral blood mononuclear cells (PBMCs), taken when the disease was refractory, from a patient treated with antithyroid drugs. The CDR3 loop reads CASSLVGAPTYEQYF. The CDR3 DNA reads as TGTGCCAGCAGCTTAGTGGGAGCCCCCACCTACGAGCAGTACTTC.